The rows below give T cell receptor beta chains drawn from one sample of a study of blood T cell repertoires in COVID-19. The repertoire was sequenced with immunoSEQ multiplex PCR; TCRdb's copy has only in-frame clones and lacks some. The profile shows 60,000 to 85,000 clones, under 80% of them singletons. Sequences were obtained from peripheral blood. Every receptor here comes from a human donor with acute or convalescent COVID-19. The donor label of this sample is uncertain. Each CDR3 is given with its conserved first and last residue. Each record gives: clone size, V gene, J gene, CDR3 length, D gene, CDR3 DNA, CDR3 protein. A D gene is named only where the DNA matches it firmly. Expanded clones are given a class, and other clones once, few, many or no size at all.

>few|TRBV5-4|TRBJ1-2|15|TRBD1
TGTGCCAGCAGCTTGGCCGGTGGACAGGACTATGGCTACACCTTC
CASSLAGGQDYGYTF
>NA|TRBV24-1|TRBJ1-4|15|TRBD1
TGTGCCACCAGTGACGCTGGACAGGGGAATGAAAAACTGTTTTTT
CATSDAGQGNEKLFF
>NA|TRBV5-4|TRBJ2-7|15|TRBD1
TGTGCCAGCAGCTTGGGCACGGACAGGGGGCGCGAGCAGTACTTC
CASSLGTDRGREQYF
>NA|TRBV6-6|TRBJ1-4|16|TRBD1
TGTGCCAGCAGAACCGACAGGGGATGGGGAAATGAAAAACTGTTTTTT
CASRTDRGWGNEKLFF
>NA|TRBV5-6|TRBJ2-2|15|TRBD2
TGTGCCAGCAGGACTAGCGGGAGATTAGTCGAGGAGCTGTTTTTT
CASRTSGRLVEELFF
>once|TRBV14|TRBJ1-2|14|NA
TGTGCCAGCAGCTTAGCAGGGATCCCCTATGGCTACACCTTC
CASSLAGIPYGYTF
>few|TRBV2|TRBJ2-1|11|NA
TGTGCCAGCAGTTTTAGAAATGAGCAGTTCTTC
CASSFRNEQFF
>NA|TRBV20-1|TRBJ2-7|15|TRBD1
TGCAGTGCTAGTACGACAGGGGGGGAGTACTACGAGCAGTACTTC
CSASTTGGEYYEQYF
>NA|TRBV4-3|TRBJ1-3|13|NA
TGCGCCAGCAGCCAAGGACAGCGGGACACCATATATTTT
CASSQGQRDTIYF
>NA|TRBV15|TRBJ2-3|14|TRBD2
TGTGCCACCAGCAGGCGGGGGAGCACAGATACGCAGTATTTT
CATSRRGSTDTQYF
>NA|TRBV19|TRBJ1-5|14|TRBD1
TGTGCCAGTAGTATTCGGGACAGGGATCAGCCCCAGCATTTT
CASSIRDRDQPQHF
>NA|TRBV20-1|TRBJ2-7|11|TRBD1
TGCAGTGTAACAGGGGATGCCGAGCAGTACTTC
CSVTGDAEQYF
>NA|TRBV29-1|TRBJ2-1|13|NA
TGCAGCGCCTCGGGACTTCGGTACAATGAGCAGTTCTTC
CSASGLRYNEQFF
>NA|TRBV20-1|TRBJ2-1|11|NA
TGCAGTGCTACCAGCTACAATGAGCAGTTCTTC
CSATSYNEQFF
>NA|TRBV10-3|TRBJ1-5|14|NA
TGTGCCATCAGTGGGTCAGTCCAGAATCAGCCCCAGCATTTT
CAISGSVQNQPQHF
>NA|TRBV19|TRBJ1-1|14|TRBD1
TGTGCCAGTACCCGACAGGGTAGGAACACTGAAGCTTTCTTT
CASTRQGRNTEAFF
>NA|TRBV15|TRBJ2-1|16|TRBD1
TGTGCCACCAGCAGAAGTGGGGACAGGGGGCCCCGGGGGCAGTTCTTC
CATSRSGDRGPRGQFF
>NA|TRBV11-1|TRBJ2-1|16|NA
TGTGCCAGCAGCTTTGGGGGCGGGAGTAGGTCGAATGAGCAGTTCTTC
CASSFGGGSRSNEQFF
>NA|TRBV6-5|TRBJ1-6|15|TRBD1
TGTGCCAGCAGGGGCCCCTTGACAGGGAATTCACCCCTCCACTTT
CASRGPLTGNSPLHF
>NA|TRBV7-3|TRBJ2-2|18|TRBD1
TGTGCCAGCAGCTTATTCAGTATGGGACAGGCAAACACCGGGGAGCTGTTTTTT
CASSLFSMGQANTGELFF
>NA|TRBV6-2/TRBV6-3|TRBJ1-5|14|TRBD1
TGTGCCAGCAGTTACTGGGACAGCTCGCAGCCCCAGCATTTT
CASSYWDSSQPQHF
>NA|TRBV5-5|TRBJ2-5|15|NA
TGTGCCAGCAGCCCTCCGGCTGGGGCCCAAGAGACCCAGTACTTC
CASSPPAGAQETQYF
>few|TRBV5-1|TRBJ1-2|15|TRBD1
TGCGCCAGCAGCCATCCGGGACAGCAAAACTATGGCTACACCTTC
CASSHPGQQNYGYTF
>few|TRBV10-3|TRBJ1-1|14|NA
TGTGCCATCAGTGATGGGCCGCCGAACACTGAAGCTTTCTTT
CAISDGPPNTEAFF
>once|TRBV7-9|TRBJ2-3|16|TRBD2
TGTGCCAGCAGCCCGGCGACTAGCGGGGCCGCAGATACGCAGTATTTT
CASSPATSGAADTQYF
>NA|TRBV2|TRBJ1-1|14|NA
TGTGCCAGCAGGGAAGGGATCAGCGACACTGAAGCTTTCTTT
CASREGISDTEAFF
>NA|TRBV18|TRBJ2-5|13|NA
TGTGCCAGCTCACCTAGGCAGGAAGAGACCCAGTACTTC
CASSPRQEETQYF
>once|TRBV18|TRBJ1-3|14|TRBD1
TGTGCCAGCTCACGGGGACAGGAGGGAAACACCATATATTTT
CASSRGQEGNTIYF
>NA|TRBV25-1|TRBJ1-4|16|NA
TGTGCCAGCAGTGAATCATTTAAGGGGTTTAATGAAAAACTGTTTTTT
CASSESFKGFNEKLFF
>once|TRBV19|TRBJ2-7|15|NA
TGTGCCAGTTCCGGAGGGCGCCAGAGGGCTTACGAGCAGTACTTC
CASSGGRQRAYEQYF
>few|TRBV28|TRBJ1-6|12|NA
TGTGCCAGCAGTTCCCAGCGGTCACCCCTCCACTTT
CASSSQRSPLHF
>few|TRBV7-9|TRBJ2-2|15|TRBD1
TGTGCCAGCAGCCGACAGGGGGCAATAGCCGGGGAGCTGTTTTTT
CASSRQGAIAGELFF
>NA|TRBV11-3|TRBJ2-1|13|TRBD1
TGTGCCAGCAGCGGACAGGGGGGTAATGAGCAGTTCTTC
CASSGQGGNEQFF